This T cell receptor (beta chain) emerged from a study of blood T cell repertoires in COVID-19. Sequencing was performed with immunoSEQ multiplex PCR; in TCRdb, only in-frame clones are kept and a portion is missing. This repertoire shows under 40,000 clones, less than 85% found once; its top ten account for roughly 15%. The germline V gene encodes CDR1 SEHNR and CDR2 FQNEAQ (reference sequence). CDR3 size: 12 residues. Trimming shortened V by 2 bases and J by 6 bases, and 8 bases separated the two germline ends. The V gene is TRBV7-9, the J gene TRBJ2-7; D is unclear. This clonotype was sampled from a human donor with acute or convalescent COVID-19. The donor label of this sample is uncertain. Sequenced material: peripheral blood. The DNA for the CDR3 is TGTGCCAGCAGCTTAACTTCTACCGAGCAGTACTTC. It translates to CASSLTSTEQYF.